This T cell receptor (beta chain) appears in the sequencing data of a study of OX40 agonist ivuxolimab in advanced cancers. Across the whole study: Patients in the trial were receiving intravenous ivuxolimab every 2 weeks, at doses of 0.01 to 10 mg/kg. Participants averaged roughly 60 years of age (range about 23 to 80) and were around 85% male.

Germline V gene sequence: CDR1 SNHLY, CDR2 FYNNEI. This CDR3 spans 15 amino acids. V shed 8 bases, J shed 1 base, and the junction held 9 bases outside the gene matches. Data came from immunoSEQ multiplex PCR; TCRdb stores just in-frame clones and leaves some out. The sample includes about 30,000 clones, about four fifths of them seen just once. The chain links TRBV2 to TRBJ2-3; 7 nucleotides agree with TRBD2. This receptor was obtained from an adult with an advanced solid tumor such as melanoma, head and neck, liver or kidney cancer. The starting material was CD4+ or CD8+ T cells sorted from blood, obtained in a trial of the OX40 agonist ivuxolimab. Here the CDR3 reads CASGKLAPRTDTQYF. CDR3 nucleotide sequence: TGTGCCAGCGGAAAACTAGCGCCACGCACAGATACGCAGTATTTT.